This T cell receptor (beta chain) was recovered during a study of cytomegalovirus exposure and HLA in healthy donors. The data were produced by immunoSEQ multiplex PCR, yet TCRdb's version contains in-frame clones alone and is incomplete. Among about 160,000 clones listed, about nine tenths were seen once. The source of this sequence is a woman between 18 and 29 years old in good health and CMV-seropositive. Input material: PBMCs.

The CDR3 coding sequence is TGTGCTAGTGGGACCAGGGGTCGCACTGAAGCTTTCTTT. Amino acid sequence: CASGTRGRTEAFF. This sequence joins TRBV12-5 and TRBJ1-1; a weak D match, TRBD1 (6 bases). V lost 6 bases and J 4 bases, leaving 12 bases between the germline ends. Germline CDR1 reads LGHNT; CDR2 reads FRNRAP. This CDR3 spans 13 amino acids. Full variable domain (remainder filled in from reference TRBV12-5 and TRBJ1-1): DARVTQTPRHKVTEMGQEVTMRCQPILGHNTVFWYRQTMMQGLELLAYFRNRAPLDDSGMPKDRFSAEMPDATLATLKIQPSEPRDSAVYFCASGTRGRTEAFFGQGTRLTVV.